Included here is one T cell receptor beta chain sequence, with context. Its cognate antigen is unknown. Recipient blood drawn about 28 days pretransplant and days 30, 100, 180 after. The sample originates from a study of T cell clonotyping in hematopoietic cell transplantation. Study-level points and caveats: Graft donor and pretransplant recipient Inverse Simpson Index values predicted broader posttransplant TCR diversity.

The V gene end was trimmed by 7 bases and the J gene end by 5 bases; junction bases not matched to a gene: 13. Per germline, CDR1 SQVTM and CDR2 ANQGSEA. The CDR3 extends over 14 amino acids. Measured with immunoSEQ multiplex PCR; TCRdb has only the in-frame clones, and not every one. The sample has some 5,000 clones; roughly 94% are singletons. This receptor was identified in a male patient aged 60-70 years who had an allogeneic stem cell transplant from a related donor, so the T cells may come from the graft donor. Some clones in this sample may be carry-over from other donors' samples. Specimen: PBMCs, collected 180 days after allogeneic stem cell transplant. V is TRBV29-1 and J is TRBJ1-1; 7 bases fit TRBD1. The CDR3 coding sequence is TGCAGCGGGGGAGATACAGGGGACCGGACTGAAGCTTTCTTT. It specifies CSGGDTGDRTEAFF.